This T cell receptor beta chain is drawn from a study of human T cells and chemical hapten exposure. Looking at the study overall: Patches with 0.01% DPC went on the upper back, and the tests were read at 6 days. The patient population, which was mostly female, had alopecia areata, totalis or universalis.

Indicated time point: patch test 3, about 24 weeks after DPC sensitization. Described treatment: therapeutic diphenylcyclopropenone sensitization with weekly scalp DPC. Trimming took off 5 bases at V and 5 bases at J, with 9 bases between the two ends. Germline V lookup: CDR1 MNHEY, CDR2 SVGAGI. CDR3 size: 12 residues. In its sample, this clonotype was seen a few times. Individual cDNA molecules had unique molecular identifiers attached to them by the library. TCRdb analysed the RACE reads with MiXCR anew, one entry per CDR3 protein. The sample includes about 190,000 distinct CDR3 sequences, approximately 26% of them seen just once.

This specimen was whole blood, taken in connection with sensitization to the hapten diphenylcyclopropenone (DPC). This TCR came from a woman aged 35 to 49 with alopecia areata. Some clones in this sample may be carry-over from other donors' samples. This chain uses TRBV6-5 with TRBJ1-2; no clear D. The CDR3 spells CASSLAGYGYTF. The CDR3 DNA sequence: TGTGCCAGCAGTCTTGCCGGTTATGGCTACACCTTC.